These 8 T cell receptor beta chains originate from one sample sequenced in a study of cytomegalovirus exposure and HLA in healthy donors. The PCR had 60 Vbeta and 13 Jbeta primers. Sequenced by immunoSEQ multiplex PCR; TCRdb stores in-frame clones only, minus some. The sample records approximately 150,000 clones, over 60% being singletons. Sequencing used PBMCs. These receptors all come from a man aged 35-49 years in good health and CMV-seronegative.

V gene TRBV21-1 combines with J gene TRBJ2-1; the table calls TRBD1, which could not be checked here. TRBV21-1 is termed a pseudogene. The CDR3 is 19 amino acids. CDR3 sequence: CASSKALGQGGGIYNEQFF. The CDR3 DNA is TGTGCCAGCAGCAAAGCGCTTGGACAGGGAGGGGGGATATACAATGAGCAGTTCTTC.

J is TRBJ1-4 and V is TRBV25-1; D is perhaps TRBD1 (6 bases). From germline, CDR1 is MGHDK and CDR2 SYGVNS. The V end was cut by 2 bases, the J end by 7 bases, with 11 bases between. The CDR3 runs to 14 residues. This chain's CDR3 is CASSEPNRVEKLFF. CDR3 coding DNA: TGTGCCAGCAGTGAACCAAACAGGGTTGAAAAACTGTTTTTT.

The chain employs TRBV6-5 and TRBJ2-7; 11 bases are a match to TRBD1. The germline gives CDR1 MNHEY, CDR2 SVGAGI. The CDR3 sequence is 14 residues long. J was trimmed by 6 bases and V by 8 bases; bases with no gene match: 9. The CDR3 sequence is CASRYRDRGGEQYF. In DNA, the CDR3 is TGTGCCAGCCGCTACCGGGACAGGGGGGGCGAGCAGTACTTC.

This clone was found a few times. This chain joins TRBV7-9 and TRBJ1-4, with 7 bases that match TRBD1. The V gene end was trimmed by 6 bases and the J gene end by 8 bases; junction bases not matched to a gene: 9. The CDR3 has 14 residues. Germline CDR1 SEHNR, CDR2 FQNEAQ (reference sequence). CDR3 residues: CASRTDRVSEKLFF. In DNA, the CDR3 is TGTGCCAGCAGGACCGACAGGGTTTCAGAAAAACTGTTTTTT.

For the CDR3, the DNA is TGTGCCTGGATCGGTCAGGGGGCGGATGGCTACACCTTC. It yields the protein CAWIGQGADGYTF. The chain recombines TRBV30 with TRBJ1-2; 8 bases agree with TRBD1. V was clipped by 4 bases and J by 6 bases; unmatched bases: 7. This CDR3 comprises 13 residues. Germline V gene lookup returns CDR1 GTSNPN and CDR2 SVGIG (reference sequence).

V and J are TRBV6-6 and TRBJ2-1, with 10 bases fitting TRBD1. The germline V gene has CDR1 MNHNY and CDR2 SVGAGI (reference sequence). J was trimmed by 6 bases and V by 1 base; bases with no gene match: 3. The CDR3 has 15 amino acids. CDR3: CASSYWDRGSNEQFF. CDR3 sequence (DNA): TGTGCCAGCAGTTACTGGGACAGGGGATCCAATGAGCAGTTCTTC.

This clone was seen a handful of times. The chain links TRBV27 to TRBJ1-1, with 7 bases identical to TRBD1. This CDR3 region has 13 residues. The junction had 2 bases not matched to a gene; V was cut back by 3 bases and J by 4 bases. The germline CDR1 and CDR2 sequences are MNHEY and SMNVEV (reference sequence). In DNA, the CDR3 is TGTGCCAGCAGTTTGACAGGGAGCACTGAAGCTTTCTTT. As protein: CASSLTGSTEAFF.

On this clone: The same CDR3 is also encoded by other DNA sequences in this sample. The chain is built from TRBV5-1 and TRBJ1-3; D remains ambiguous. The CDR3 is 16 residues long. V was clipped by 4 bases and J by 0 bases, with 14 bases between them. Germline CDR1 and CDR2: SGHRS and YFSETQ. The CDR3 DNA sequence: TGCGCCAGCAGCCCGGGTGGAGGCCGCTCTGGAAACACCATATATTTT. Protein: CASSPGGGRSGNTIYF.